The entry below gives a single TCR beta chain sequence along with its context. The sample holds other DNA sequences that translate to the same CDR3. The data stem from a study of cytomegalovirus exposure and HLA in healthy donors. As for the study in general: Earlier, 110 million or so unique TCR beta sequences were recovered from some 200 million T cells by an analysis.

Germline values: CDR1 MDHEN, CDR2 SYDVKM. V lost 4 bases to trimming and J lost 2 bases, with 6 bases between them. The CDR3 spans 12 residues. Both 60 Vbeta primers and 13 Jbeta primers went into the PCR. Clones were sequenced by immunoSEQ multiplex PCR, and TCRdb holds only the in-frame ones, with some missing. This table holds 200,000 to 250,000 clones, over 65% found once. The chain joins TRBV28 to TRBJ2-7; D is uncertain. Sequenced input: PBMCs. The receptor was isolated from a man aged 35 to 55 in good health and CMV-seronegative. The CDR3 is CASSSRAYEQYF. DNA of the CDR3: TGTGCCAGCAGTTCGAGAGCCTACGAGCAGTACTTC.